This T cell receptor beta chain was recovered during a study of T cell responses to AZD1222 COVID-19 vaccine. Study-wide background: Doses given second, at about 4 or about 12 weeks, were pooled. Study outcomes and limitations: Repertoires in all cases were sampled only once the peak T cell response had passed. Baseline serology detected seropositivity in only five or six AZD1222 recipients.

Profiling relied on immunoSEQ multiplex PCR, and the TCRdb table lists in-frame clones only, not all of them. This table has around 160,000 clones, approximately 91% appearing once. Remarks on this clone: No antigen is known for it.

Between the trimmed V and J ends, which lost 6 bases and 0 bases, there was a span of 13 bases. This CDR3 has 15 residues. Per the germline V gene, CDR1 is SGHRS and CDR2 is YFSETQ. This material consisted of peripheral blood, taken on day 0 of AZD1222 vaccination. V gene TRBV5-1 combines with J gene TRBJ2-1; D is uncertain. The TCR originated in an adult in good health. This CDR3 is CASNSQSSSYNEQFF. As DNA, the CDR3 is TGCGCCAGCAATTCCCAGTCAAGCTCCTACAATGAGCAGTTCTTC.